This entry lists 20 T cell receptor beta chains sequenced from one sample in a study of T cell repertoires in cytomegalovirus infection. A single record per CDR3 protein comes from TCRdb applying MiXCR to the reads. Counted here are roughly 720,000 distinct CDR3 sequences, under 40% occurring once; the ten biggest clones make up around 2.6%. Source material: PBMCs. These receptors were obtained from a human donor in good health (CMV status not recorded). Some clones in this sample may be carry-over from other donors' samples.

The CDR3 spells CASSPRRALSEQYF. The DNA for the CDR3 is TGTGCCAGCAGCCCGAGGAGGGCTCTGTCCGAGCAGTACTTC. The rearrangement uses TRBV6-5 and TRBJ2-7; D perhaps matches TRBD2 (6 bases). The CDR3 runs 14 residues. Trimming took 6 bases from V and 6 from J, leaving 18 bases between them. CDR1 is MNHEY, CDR2 SVGAGI, per germline.

The sample holds many counts of this clonotype. The chain has TRBV7-2 and TRBJ1-1; D not certain. CDR1 SGHTA and CDR2 FQGNSA come from the germline V gene. Trimming removed 5 bases from V and 4 bases from J, with 11 bases in between. This CDR3 region has 13 residues. The CDR3 loop reads CASSLQRSTEAFF. CDR3 in DNA: TGTGCCAGCAGCCTACAACGGTCCACTGAAGCTTTCTTT.

The rearrangement uses TRBV6-5 and TRBJ2-2; no clear D gene. The CDR3 length is 14 residues. From germline, CDR1 is MNHEY and CDR2 SVGAGI. V was clipped by 4 bases and J by 4 bases, with 10 bases between them. The CDR3 coding sequence is TGTGCCAGCAGTTCCCATCAGCTCACCGGGGAGCTGTTTTTT. It is translated as CASSSHQLTGELFF.

The CDR3 DNA is TGTGCCAGCAGCATGACTAGCGGCAGCACAGATACGCAGTATTTT. Translation: CASSMTSGSTDTQYF. The chain recombines TRBV7-8 with TRBJ2-3, with TRBD2 identical over 9 bases. V was clipped by 5 bases and J by 0 bases; unmatched bases: 3. Per germline, CDR1 SGHVS and CDR2 FQNEAQ. This CDR3 contains 15 residues. The full variable domain, rest sourced from reference TRBV7-8 and TRBJ2-3, is GAGVSQSPRYKVAKRGQDVALRCDPISGHVSLFWYQQALGQGPEFLTYFQNEAQLDKSGLPSDRFFAERPEGSVSTLKIQRTQQEDSAVYLCASSMTSGSTDTQYFGPGTRLTVL.

This clonotype showed up just a few times. The rearrangement uses TRBV28 and TRBJ1-1; a possible D gene is TRBD1 (6 bases). This CDR3 comprises 15 residues. Trimming left V 6 bases short and J 1 base short, with 15 bases between. The germline gives CDR1 MDHEN, CDR2 SYDVKM. CDR3 nucleotide sequence: TGTGCCAGCAGGTCGGCAGGGGCCGAGAACACTGAAGCTTTCTTT. Amino acids: CASRSAGAENTEAFF. Using reference TRBV28 and TRBJ1-1 for the parts outside the CDR3, the full variable domain is DVKVTQSSRYLVKRTGEKVFLECVQDMDHENMFWYRQDPGLGLRLIYFSYDVKMKEKGDIPEGYSVSREKKERFSLILESASTNQTSMYLCASRSAGAENTEAFFGQGTRLTVV.

This clonotype has a handful of counts. The rearrangement links TRBV28 to TRBJ1-1; D ambiguous. The CDR3 is 16 residues long. Deletions cut 3 bases from V and 1 base from J, with 15 bases between. CDR1 MDHEN and CDR2 SYDVKM come from the germline V gene. This CDR3 reads CASSFIDVLSNTEAFF. In nucleotides, the CDR3 is TGTGCCAGCAGTTTTATAGACGTCCTATCGAACACTGAAGCTTTCTTT.

The chain combines TRBV12-3 or TRBV12-4 with TRBJ2-5; 7 bases are a match to TRBD1. V lost 7 bases and J lost 2; bases outside the gene matches: 10. This CDR3 contains 15 residues. This chain's CDR3 is CASTPVGTAQETQYF. As DNA, the CDR3 is TGTGCCAGCACTCCAGTCGGGACAGCTCAAGAGACCCAGTACTTC.

This clonotype has only a few counts. The chain uses TRBV7-2 and TRBJ2-7; 9 bases are shared with TRBD2. Germline CDR1 SGHTA, CDR2 FQGNSA. The CDR3 spans 18 residues. Germline trimming cut 2 bases from V and 0 bases from J; bases unmatched to any gene: 11. The CDR3 loop is CASSLTGLAYMSSYEQYF. For the CDR3, the DNA is TGTGCCAGCAGCTTAACGGGACTAGCTTACATGAGCTCCTACGAGCAGTACTTC.

This clonotype was found many times. This chain joins TRBV7-6 and TRBJ2-5, with 8 bases matching TRBD2. V trimming: 5 bases; J trimming: 5 bases; junction bases outside the gene matches: 7. The CDR3 has 14 amino acids. Germline loops: CDR1 SGHVS, CDR2 FNYEAQ. This CDR3 is CASSQMRGDETQYF. The CDR3 nucleotides are TGTGCCAGCAGCCAGATGCGGGGGGATGAGACCCAGTACTTC. The variable domain in full, completed from reference TRBV7-6 and TRBJ2-5, reads GAGVSQSPRYKVTKRGQDVALRCDPISGHVSLYWYRQALGQGPEFLTYFNYEAQQDKSGLPNDRFSAERPEGSISTLTIQRTEQRDSAMYRCASSQMRGDETQYFGPGTRLLVL.

This clonotype has more than one count but fewer than ten. For the CDR3, the DNA is TGTGCCAGCAGTGCCTCAAACAGGGGCGAGCAGTACTTC. Its translation is CASSASNRGEQYF. J is TRBJ2-7 and V is TRBV27; 7 nucleotides line up with TRBD1. Per germline, CDR1 MNHEY and CDR2 SMNVEV (reference sequence). This CDR3 has 13 residues. Trimming took 5 bases from V and 6 from J; bases not matched to a gene: 7.

Points on this clonotype: A junction boundary mismatches the germline segment, possibly from a read error. J is TRBJ2-4 and V is TRBV11-2; TRBD1 matches 8 bases. Germline V gene sequence: CDR1 SGHAT, CDR2 FQNNGV. The CDR3 consists of 12 residues. The CDR3 reads CASSLFSDRVDF. In DNA form, the CDR3 reads TGTGCCAGCAGCTTATTCTCGGACAGGGTCGACTTC.

This clonotype appeared many times. The chain is built from TRBV6-5 and TRBJ2-5; D gene uncertain. CDR1 MNHEY and CDR2 SVGAGI come from the germline V gene. The CDR3 has 16 amino acids. The V end lost 4 bases, the J end lost 1 base, and 16 bases lay between the germline ends. The CDR3 here is CASSFRSAPGQETQYF. The CDR3 nucleotides read TGTGCCAGCAGTTTCAGGTCCGCTCCTGGCCAAGAGACCCAGTACTTC.

As to this clonotype: At one boundary the junction diverges from the germline segment, which might be a read error. The rearrangement uses TRBV7-8 and TRBJ2-4; 8 positions agree with TRBD1. The CDR3 is made up of 16 amino acids. CDR1 and CDR2 from the germline V gene are SGHVS and FQNEAQ. The CDR3 is CASSLRHRDRRNMQYF. CDR3 coding DNA: TGTGCCAGCAGCCTTAGACACCGGGACAGGAGGAACATGCAGTACTTC.

This sequence joins TRBV5-5 and TRBJ1-5; D unclear. CDR1 and CDR2 from the germline V gene are SGHKS and YYEKEE (reference sequence). The CDR3 extends over 16 amino acids. Trimming removed 0 bases from V and 1 base from J, with 11 bases in between. CDR3 protein: CASSLATQTSNQPQHF. The CDR3 DNA is TGTGCCAGCAGCTTGGCCACACAAACAAGCAATCAGCCCCAGCATTTT.

This sequence joins TRBV28 and TRBJ2-1; 7 bases agree with TRBD2. V lost 5 bases, J lost 0 bases, and 4 bases stayed unmatched. Germline V gives CDR1 MDHEN, CDR2 SYDVKM. CDR3 length: 15 amino acids. The CDR3 DNA is TGTGCCAGCAGTGTCTCTAGCGGCTCCTACAATGAGCAGTTCTTC. Translating gives CASSVSSGSYNEQFF.

This clonotype was seen a handful of times. The V and J genes are TRBV6-5 and TRBJ1-2, with 9 bases fitting TRBD1. The germline V gene encodes CDR1 MNHEY and CDR2 SVGAGI. The CDR3 has 14 amino acids. V dropped 6 bases and J dropped 8; count of bases not matched to a gene: 10. In nucleotides, the CDR3 is TGTGCCAGCAGAGATACCGGGACAGGGCGCGGCTACACCTTC. Its translation is CASRDTGTGRGYTF.

To note about this clonotype: One end of the junction is discordant with germline, which a read error may explain. The genes are TRBV7-6 and TRBJ2-1; TRBD2 agrees at 12 bases. The V gene's germline CDR1 is SGHVS and CDR2 FNYEAQ. CDR3 length: 16 residues. CDR3 bases: TGTGCCAGCAGCTTAGAGACTAGCGGGGGTCCGTATGAGAAGTTCTTC. Translated, it gives CASSLETSGGPYEKFF.

The sample holds many counts of this clonotype. The chain carries TRBV28 and TRBJ2-7, with TRBD2 matching over 7 bases. The CDR3 runs 16 residues. The ends lost 7 bases at V and 4 bases at J; junction bases unmatched: 16. CDR1 and CDR2 from the germline V gene are MDHEN and SYDVKM. CDR3 bases: TGTGCCAGCACCCCAAGTCCGGGAGGTGGTTCGTACGAGCAGTACTTC. Translation: CASTPSPGGGSYEQYF.

To note about this clonotype: Its ends do not fully match the called genes, so a read error is possible. This chain joins TRBV6-8 and TRBJ1-1; D remains unclear. Germline CDR1 reads MNHGY; CDR2 reads SAAAGT. This CDR3 has 12 amino acids. The CDR3, as DNA: TGTGTCAGCAGTCCCGGGCCTACTCAAGCTTTCTTT. Translated, it gives CVSSPGPTQAFF.

This clonotype has at least ten counts. V gene TRBV7-8 combines with J gene TRBJ1-4, with no clear D. The CDR3 has 14 residues. CDR1 is SGHVS and CDR2 is FQNEAQ in the germline V gene. Trimming removed 3 bases at V and 8 bases at J, with 13 bases between. The CDR3 spells CASSFLASGEKLFF. The CDR3 nucleotides are TGTGCCAGCAGCTTCCTCGCTTCTGGGGAAAAACTGTTTTTT.